The 21 T cell receptor beta chains below all came from one sample that was sequenced in a study of regulatory T cells in long-lasting Graves disease (dated by TCRdb to about 2021). Library creation used multiplex PCR. For sequencing, an Illumina HiSeq 4000 was employed. To build TCR beta libraries, CDR3 regions were amplified by Arm-PCR using iRepertoire HTBI primers. Using fastp trimming at Q25 and MiXCR clonotype assembly, TCRdb reanalyzed the public sequencing data and kept in-frame beta chains. Under each unique CDR3 protein, matching rows form one entry showing the most common genes and DNA. This sample gives some 340,000 distinct CDR3 sequences in total; around 23% of them show up just once. The top ten clonotypes cover around a quarter of the sample. In light of the paper, this sample's time point label describes: persistent/refractory GD, antithyroid drugs over 5 years with positive TRAb. RNA was extracted from PBMCs in TRIzol for both TCR sequencing and RNA sequencing.

This material consisted of peripheral blood mononuclear cells (PBMCs), taken when the disease was refractory, from a patient treated with antithyroid drugs. Receptor source: a woman aged 40 to 50 with Graves disease. Donor details come from another sample of the same person, matched by shared clones.

This clonotype was seen a handful of times. CDR3 coding DNA: TGTGCCAGCAGTGAAATTAGCGGAGGCGGGGATACGCAGTATTTT. Translated: CASSEISGGGDTQYF. The genes are TRBV2 and TRBJ2-3; weak D call: TRBD2 (6 bases). V dropped 2 bases and J dropped 6 bases, with 15 bases sitting between them. The germline V gene encodes CDR1 SNHLY and CDR2 FYNNEI. This CDR3 comprises 15 residues. Full variable domain (missing parts from reference TRBV2 and TRBJ2-3): EPEVTQTPSHQVTQMGQEVILRCVPISNHLYFYWYRQILGQKVEFLVSFYNNEISEKSEIFDDQFSVERPDGSNFTLKIRSTKLEDSAMYFCASSEISGGGDTQYFGPGTRLTVL.

This clonotype was observed at least ten times. This chain uses TRBV2 with TRBJ2-5; D remains unclear. V gave up 9 bases and J gave up 3 bases, with 8 bases separating them. The CDR3 totals 11 residues. The germline CDR1 and CDR2 sequences are SNHLY and FYNNEI. CDR3 region: CASRPEETQYF. CDR3 in DNA: TGTGCCAGTCGCCCAGAAGAGACCCAGTACTTC.

In its sample, this clonotype was seen many times. The chain uses TRBV20-1 and TRBJ1-1; D remains unclear. The CDR3 contains 13 residues. The germline V and J ends were trimmed by 6 bases and 2 bases, with 13 bases remaining between them. Per germline, CDR1 DFQATT and CDR2 SNEGSKA (reference sequence). In nucleotides, the CDR3 is TGCAGTGCACGAAAGACGGTAAACACTGAAGCTTTCTTT. Its protein is CSARKTVNTEAFF.

This clonotype was seen many times. V usage is TRBV11-2 and J usage is TRBJ1-6; 9 nucleotides line up with TRBD1. The CDR3 has 16 residues. Germline V CDR1 and CDR2: SGHAT, FQNNGV. V shed 0 bases, J shed 8 bases, and the junction held 5 bases outside the gene matches. The CDR3 spells CASSLDWGQGDSPLHF. CDR3 nucleotides: TGTGCCAGCAGCTTAGATTGGGGACAGGGCGATTCACCCCTCCACTTT.

The chain recombines TRBV11-2 with TRBJ2-2, with D perhaps assigned TRBD1 or TRBD2 (6 bases each). Between the trimmed V and J ends, which lost 7 bases and 6 bases, there was a span of 21 bases. Germline-derived CDR1 and CDR2 are SGHAT and FQNNGV. This CDR3 spans 16 amino acids. CDR3 sequence reads: CASTKEVGGGAGELFF. Here the CDR3 DNA reads TGTGCCAGCACCAAGGAGGTGGGGGGCGGGGCCGGGGAGCTGTTTTTT.

A few counts support this clonotype. This rearrangement joins TRBV20-1 to TRBJ2-7; TRBD2 is a possible D gene (6 bases). The V end was cut by 6 bases, the J end by 2 bases, with 11 bases between. Germline CDR1 and CDR2: DFQATT and SNEGSKA (reference sequence). The CDR3 consists of 12 residues. The CDR3 reads CSARDWPYEQYF. The DNA for the CDR3 is TGCAGTGCGAGGGACTGGCCCTACGAGCAGTACTTC.

This clonotype appeared many times. V is TRBV6-2 or TRBV6-3 and J is TRBJ2-5; the match to TRBD1 covers 7 bases. Germline CDR1 is MNHEY and CDR2 is SVGEGT. This CDR3 has 16 residues. Trimming took 4 bases from V and 4 from J; bases not matched to a gene: 12. This chain's CDR3 is CASSSRLDRIRETQYF. In nucleotides, the CDR3 is TGTGCCAGCAGTTCTCGACTGGACAGGATCAGAGAGACCCAGTACTTC.

The chain carries TRBV4-2 and TRBJ2-4, with D perhaps being TRBD1 or TRBD2 (5 bases each). V shed 5 bases and J shed 8 bases, with 13 bases lying between them. Per the germline V gene, CDR1 is LGHNA and CDR2 is YNFKEQ. The CDR3 runs 13 residues. CDR3 sequence (DNA): TGTGCCAGCAGCTTGGCACGGGGCCACATTCAGTACTTC. Translating it yields CASSLARGHIQYF.

In its sample, this clonotype was seen a few times. This chain links TRBV7-9 with TRBJ1-3; D is perhaps TRBD1 (5 bases). The germline V gene has CDR1 SEHNR and CDR2 FQNEAQ (reference sequence). Trimming took off 3 bases at V and 0 bases at J, with 18 bases between the two ends. The CDR3 consists of 18 residues. The CDR3 is CASSFPLLKGLSGNTIYF. CDR3 coding DNA: TGTGCCAGCAGCTTCCCACTCCTCAAGGGGCTCTCTGGAAACACCATATATTTT.

The chain combines TRBV4-1 with TRBJ2-6; D tentatively fits TRBD1 or TRBD2 (5 bases each). This CDR3 comprises 18 residues. Germline CDR1 and CDR2: MGHRA and YSYEKL. The V gene lost 1 base and the J gene lost 0 bases, with 13 bases spanning the gap. This CDR3 reads CASSQVGTVNSGANVLTF. CDR3 DNA: TGCGCCAGCAGCCAAGTCGGGACGGTAAACTCTGGGGCCAACGTCCTGACTTTC.

Of note for this clonotype: This clone may be a read error of a much larger clone one base away. Here the CDR3 omits its conserved ending phenylalanine or tryptophan, so a read error is the likely source. The chain links TRBV6-2 or TRBV6-3 to TRBJ1-1; D ambiguous. Trimming took 5 bases from V and 5 from J, leaving 9 bases between them. This CDR3 is 12 amino acids long. Per germline, CDR1 MNHEY and CDR2 SVGEGT. The CDR3 DNA is TGTGCCAGCAGTCATTTAGGGACTGAAGCTTTCTCT. Translated: CASSHLGTEAFS.

The genes are TRBV6-1 and TRBJ2-2; unclear D gene. This CDR3 comprises 16 residues. V was pared by 6 bases and J by 0 bases, with 14 bases between. CDR1 is MNHNS and CDR2 is SASEGT in the germline V gene. This CDR3 reads CASRDRGSANTGELFF. Written as DNA, the CDR3 is TGTGCCAGCAGGGACCGTGGCAGCGCGAACACCGGGGAGCTGTTTTTT.

This clonotype was recorded many times. DNA of the CDR3: TGCGCCAGCAGCTCGATCGACAGGGGTCTCGAGCAGTACTTC. Its translation: CASSSIDRGLEQYF. V gene TRBV5-1 combines with J gene TRBJ2-7; 8 bases are shared with TRBD1. Trimming at V came to 3 bases and at J to 6 bases, leaving 8 bases not matched to a gene. CDR3 length equals 14 residues. Germline V gives CDR1 SGHRS, CDR2 YFSETQ.

The table lists this clonotype with a few counts. This sequence joins TRBV7-9 and TRBJ1-1, with TRBD1 identical over 9 bases. This CDR3 has 14 amino acids. The germline gives CDR1 SEHNR, CDR2 FQNEAQ (reference sequence). Trimming took 5 bases from V and 5 from J; bases not matched to a gene: 6. The CDR3 DNA is TGTGCCAGCAGCGAACAGGGGGCGAGAACTGAAGCTTTCTTT. Translating gives CASSEQGARTEAFF.

This clonotype was found a few times. The chain links TRBV7-9 to TRBJ1-1; D gene unclear. The V and J ends lost 3 bases and 5 bases respectively, with 10 bases between them. Germline-derived CDR1 and CDR2 are SEHNR and FQNEAQ (reference sequence). This CDR3 is 13 amino acids long. As DNA, the CDR3 is TGTGCCAGCAGCTTCTTTATCTTGACTGAAGCTTTCTTT. Its translation: CASSFFILTEAFF. The full variable domain, its missing parts supplied by reference TRBV7-9 and TRBJ1-1, is DTGVSQNPRHKITKRGQNVTFRCDPISEHNRLYWYRQTLGQGPEFLTYFQNEAQLEKSRLLSDRFSAERPKGSFSTLEIQRTEQGDSAMYLCASSFFILTEAFFGQGTRLTVV.

This clonotype was seen only a few times. V gene TRBV20-1 combines with J gene TRBJ2-2; 11 bases are shared with TRBD2. J lost 1 base, V lost 0 bases, and 1 base had no gene match. Per the germline V gene, CDR1 is DFQATT and CDR2 is SNEGSKA (reference sequence). The CDR3 is 16 amino acids. The CDR3 sequence is CSARDLAGGNTGELFF. The DNA for the CDR3 is TGCAGTGCTAGAGATCTAGCGGGAGGGAACACCGGGGAGCTGTTTTTT.

The chain employs TRBV3-1 and TRBJ2-7; D possibly corresponds to TRBD1 (5 bases). V was clipped by 6 bases and J by 0 bases, with 6 bases between them. The CDR3 has 12 amino acids. The V gene's germline CDR1 is LGHDT and CDR2 YNNKEL (reference sequence). CDR3 loop: CASSDSSYEQYF. The CDR3 nucleotides read TGTGCCAGCAGTGACAGCTCCTACGAGCAGTACTTC.

This clonotype has more than one count but fewer than ten. V gene TRBV20-1 combines with J gene TRBJ2-5; D call uncertain. The germline CDR1 and CDR2 sequences are DFQATT and SNEGSKA (reference sequence). V lost 0 bases to trimming and J lost 7 bases, with 9 bases between them. CDR3 size: 12 residues. The CDR3 nucleotides read TGCAGTGCTAGAGAGGAGTTGGGGACCCAGTACTTC. Translation: CSAREELGTQYF.

This clonotype was counted many times. In nucleotides, the CDR3 is TGTGCCAGCACGACGGCAGGCGCATCCTACGAGCAGTACTTC. Its translation: CASTTAGASYEQYF. The chain carries TRBV12-3 or TRBV12-4 and TRBJ2-7; D unresolved. The CDR3 has 14 residues. V lost 7 bases and J 1 base, leaving 14 bases between the germline ends.

This clonotype was seen ten or more times. The genes are TRBV6-1 and TRBJ1-1, with D tentatively TRBD1 (6 bases). Germline V gives CDR1 MNHNS, CDR2 SASEGT. V lost 0 bases and J 3 bases, leaving 11 bases between the germline ends. The CDR3 has 15 residues. The CDR3 bases are TGTGCCAGCAGTGAAGCCGGGACATCCTACACTGAAGCTTTCTTT. Its protein product is CASSEAGTSYTEAFF.

About this clonotype: This may arise from a read error, as a much more abundant clone is one base away. J is TRBJ1-1 and V is TRBV2; tentatively, D is TRBD1 (5 bases). V lost 5 bases and J 7 bases, leaving 23 bases between the germline ends. Germline V gene data show CDR1 as SNHLY and CDR2 as FYNNEI. CDR3 length equals 16 residues. Written as DNA, the CDR3 is TGTGCCAGCAGTCTTCCACCGGGGCCGGCCGGGGGTGAAGCTTTCTTT. This encodes CASSLPPGPAGGEAFF.